The clone carrying this T cell receptor (beta chain) was counted many times. Its antigen is currently unknown. Via MiXCR, TCRdb re-called the 5' RACE reads, giving one row per CDR3 protein. Of approximately 300,000 distinct CDR3 sequences listed, under 8.5% are singletons. The CDR3 is 14 amino acids. The V and J ends lost 4 bases and 0 bases respectively, with 12 bases between them. CDR1 and CDR2 (germline): DFQATT, SNEGSKA (reference sequence). The sample comes from a study of CD8 T cells in ankylosing spondylitis. Notes on the study in general: Reactive arthritis synovial fluid and blood were previously reported to contain some motif variants. A TCR beta motif made of fewer than 10 highly homologous variants seemed typical of ankylosing spondylitis blood.

Source material: blood, either unsorted or a sorted T cell fraction (not recorded which). The chain recombines TRBV20-1 with TRBJ1-2; tentatively, D is TRBD1 (5 bases). The receptor was derived from a male donor with ankylosing spondylitis. CDR3 amino acids: CSAKRQTANYGYTF. CDR3 DNA: TGCAGTGCTAAGCGGCAGACAGCTAACTATGGCTACACCTTC.